This is a list of T cell receptor beta chains from one sample in a study of early T cells in non-severe SARS-CoV-2 infection. In TCRdb, the 5' RACE reads were re-called with MiXCR into one record per CDR3 protein. This table holds 90,000 to 130,000 distinct CDR3 sequences, roughly 12% found once. The source was whole blood, collected at baseline. These receptors were collected from an adult who was a healthcare worker with PCR-confirmed SARS-CoV-2 infection or an uninfected control (not recorded which). CDR3s include the opening cysteine and the closing phenylalanine or tryptophan. A D gene is named only where the DNA matches it firmly. The listing skips clone size in some rows; elsewhere it reads once, few, many or a size class.

many TRBJ1-2 TRBV6-1 NA 12 TGTGCCAGCAACCCCAGTATCTATGGCTACACCTTC CASNPSIYGYTF
few TRBJ2-7 TRBV5-1 TRBD1 15 TGCGCCAGCAGCACGGGACAGGGCTGGTCCTACGAGCAGTACTTC CASSTGQGWSYEQYF
few TRBJ2-5 TRBV29-1 TRBD1 12 TGCAGCGTCATCGGACAGGGAGAGACCCAGTACTTC CSVIGQGETQYF
few TRBJ1-5 TRBV5-1 NA 14 TGCGCCAGCAGCTCCGGGACCCCAATGGAGCCCCAGCATTTT CASSSGTPMEPQHF
NA TRBJ2-1 TRBV7-9 NA 12 TGTGCCAGCAGCTTAGGTTTCCTTGAGCAGTTCTTC CASSLGFLEQFF
NA TRBJ1-1 TRBV20-1 NA 14 TGCAGTGCTACGGCTGGACACCTGAACACTGAAGCTTTCTTT CSATAGHLNTEAFF
many TRBJ2-5 TRBV11-2 TRBD2 19 TGTGCCAGCAGCTTAGTTCCCGCCCCAAGCGGGAGGGAATATGAGACCCAGTACTTC CASSLVPAPSGREYETQYF
NA TRBJ1-5 TRBV12-3/TRBV12-4 TRBD1 14 TGTGCCAGCAGTCAGACAGGGGCGGTTAATAAACAGCATTTT CASSQTGAVNKQHF
few TRBJ1-4 TRBV3-1 TRBD1 12 TGTGCCAGCCAGGGGGCCGGTGAAAAACTGTTTTTT CASQGAGEKLFF
many TRBJ2-3 TRBV5-5 NA 12 TGTGCCAGCAGCTCTACCACAGATACGCAGTATTTT CASSSTTDTQYF
few TRBJ1-1 TRBV20-1 NA 15 TGCAGTGCTAGATATCGCGGGAGGATGAACACTGAAGCTTTCTTT CSARYRGRMNTEAFF
many TRBJ2-1 TRBV12-3/TRBV12-4 NA 13 TGTGCCAGCAGTTTAGAGGTTTACAATGAGCAGTTCTTC CASSLEVYNEQFF
many TRBJ1-1 TRBV7-3 NA 13 TGTGCCAGCAGCCACGATGCAAGGACTGAAGCTTTCTTT CASSHDARTEAFF
NA TRBJ2-3 TRBV28 NA 14 TGTGCCAGCAGTTTGAAGTCAGGGGAAGATACGCAGTATTTT CASSLKSGEDTQYF
few TRBJ2-7 TRBV20-1 NA 12 TGCAGTGCTAAGACGGACTCCTACGAGCAGTACTTC CSAKTDSYEQYF
NA TRBJ2-3 TRBV5-4 TRBD2 15 TGTGCCAGCAGTGCCGGGACTAGCGGGACAGATACGCAGTATTTT CASSAGTSGTDTQYF
NA TRBJ1-1 TRBV6-2/TRBV6-3 TRBD1 16 TGTGCCAGCAGTTACACGATACAGGGGAGTCGCACTGAAGCTTTCTTT CASSYTIQGSRTEAFF
NA TRBJ1-4 TRBV27 TRBD1 15 TGTGCCAGCAGTTTAGAATACAGGGGAGAGGAAAAACTGTTTTTT CASSLEYRGEEKLFF
NA TRBJ1-2 TRBV10-3 TRBD1 13 TGTGCCATCGGCAAACAGGGGGCCTATGGCTACACCTTC CAIGKQGAYGYTF
NA TRBJ2-7 TRBV2 NA 14 TGTGCCAGCAGTGAAATAGCCCGGGAGAACGAGCAGTACTTC CASSEIARENEQYF
many TRBJ1-5 TRBV3-1 NA 14 TGTGCCAGCAGCCTCCAGCATAGCAATCAGCCCCAGCATTTT CASSLQHSNQPQHF
few TRBJ2-3 TRBV28 NA 11 TGTGCCTCAGGGGGGGGCCCTACGCAGTATTTT CASGGGPTQYF
NA TRBJ1-1 TRBV2 NA 13 TGTGCCAGCAGGGAAAGTCGGGGGACTGAAGCTTTCTTT CASRESRGTEAFF
NA TRBJ1-5 TRBV6-5 NA 13 TGTGCCAGCAGTCCAGAATCAGCCCAGCCCCAGCATTTT CASSPESAQPQHF
NA TRBJ1-5 TRBV30 NA 12 TGTGCCTGGGACAGTCCCAATCAGCCCCAGCATTTT CAWDSPNQPQHF
NA TRBJ2-1 TRBV2 NA 15 TGTGCCAGCACCCCGGCGTATATCTCCTCCAATGAGCAGTTCTTC CASTPAYISSNEQFF
NA TRBJ1-1 TRBV5-1 NA 14 TGCGCCAGCAGCCCCTGGGGACAGAACACTGAAGCTTTCTTT CASSPWGQNTEAFF
few TRBJ2-7 TRBV2 NA 14 TGTGCCAGCAGAGATCCGACTAGTGTCTACGAGCAGTACTTC CASRDPTSVYEQYF
many TRBJ2-3 TRBV7-6 NA 14 TGTGCCAGCAGCCGAAGGACAAGCACAGATACGCAGTATTTT CASSRRTSTDTQYF
many TRBJ2-5 TRBV12-3/TRBV12-4 TRBD1 13 TGTGCCAGCAGCCCGGGACAGTTGGAGACCCAGTACTTC CASSPGQLETQYF
NA TRBJ1-1 TRBV2 TRBD1 17 TGTGCCAGCAGTGGTAAAGGACAGGGGAGAGTATCCACTGAAGCTTTCTTT CASSGKGQGRVSTEAFF